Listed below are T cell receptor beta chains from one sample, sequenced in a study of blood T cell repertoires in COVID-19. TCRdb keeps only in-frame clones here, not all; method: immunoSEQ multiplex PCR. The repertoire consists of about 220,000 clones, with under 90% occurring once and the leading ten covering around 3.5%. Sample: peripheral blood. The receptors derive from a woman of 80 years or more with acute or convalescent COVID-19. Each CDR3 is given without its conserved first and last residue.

cdr3_aa: ASSQRSEPAGGYT; j_call: TRBJ1-2; v_call: TRBV4-1
cdr3_aa: ASSSLAGRGYEQY; j_call: TRBJ2-7; v_call: TRBV2
cdr3_aa: AWVDRQGWNTEAF; j_call: TRBJ1-1; v_call: TRBV30
cdr3_aa: ATSGLLSSDTQY; j_call: TRBJ2-3; v_call: TRBV2
cdr3_aa: ASSFPMTNGEEKLF; j_call: TRBJ1-4; v_call: TRBV11-3
cdr3_aa: ASSVTGTVTYEQY; j_call: TRBJ2-7; v_call: TRBV5-1
cdr3_aa: ASSLDFRGTGELF; j_call: TRBJ2-2; v_call: TRBV5-1
cdr3_aa: ASSPYTGNTEAF; j_call: TRBJ1-1; v_call: TRBV3-1/TRBV3-2
cdr3_aa: ATSDAGTSAWEQF; j_call: TRBJ2-1; v_call: TRBV24-1
cdr3_aa: SVGQGLTNEKLF; j_call: TRBJ1-4; v_call: TRBV29-1
cdr3_aa: ASSPGTRSYEQY; j_call: TRBJ2-7; v_call: TRBV18
cdr3_aa: ASSLSRDRVLEAF; j_call: TRBJ1-1; v_call: TRBV18
cdr3_aa: ASSTAGGSYNEQF; j_call: TRBJ2-1; v_call: TRBV7-3
cdr3_aa: ASSPARVGYT; j_call: TRBJ1-2; v_call: TRBV12-3/TRBV12-4
cdr3_aa: ASSQELGGYT; j_call: TRBJ1-2; v_call: TRBV14
cdr3_aa: ASSLGGSANEKLF; j_call: TRBJ1-4; v_call: TRBV5-4
cdr3_aa: ASSLLGVKNQPQH; j_call: TRBJ1-5; v_call: TRBV27
cdr3_aa: ASSQVMGGYSNQPQH; j_call: TRBJ1-5; v_call: TRBV4-2
cdr3_aa: ASSKSKGGIEVKLF; j_call: TRBJ1-4; v_call: TRBV4-2
cdr3_aa: ASSPSGQGNTEAF; j_call: TRBJ1-1; v_call: TRBV7-9
cdr3_aa: ASGPGGSPYEQY; j_call: TRBJ2-7; v_call: TRBV7-9
cdr3_aa: ASSQGTSGGYEQF; j_call: TRBJ2-1; v_call: TRBV18
cdr3_aa: ASSVPGQLNTEAF; j_call: TRBJ1-1; v_call: TRBV19
cdr3_aa: ASSSAGGYEQY; j_call: TRBJ2-7; v_call: TRBV5-1
cdr3_aa: ASSSTGITEAF; j_call: TRBJ1-1; v_call: TRBV5-6
cdr3_aa: ASRTNRDEKLF; j_call: TRBJ1-4; v_call: TRBV19
cdr3_aa: ASSQGGQVFSGNTIY; j_call: TRBJ1-3; v_call: TRBV4-1
cdr3_aa: ASSLLLRPGLADTYEQY; j_call: TRBJ2-7; v_call: TRBV4-1
cdr3_aa: ASAAGNTIY; j_call: TRBJ1-3; v_call: TRBV6-6
cdr3_aa: ASMRGGAGEQF; j_call: TRBJ2-1; v_call: TRBV25-1
cdr3_aa: TSSHPGQEPSDYTSGNTIY; j_call: TRBJ1-3; v_call: TRBV1